The sequence of this T cell receptor (beta chain) was determined in a study of blood T cell repertoires in COVID-19. CDR1 is LGHDT, CDR2 YNNKEL, per germline (reference sequence). Trimming removed 1 base at V and 0 bases at J, with 9 bases between. The CDR3 spans 15 residues. Enrolled through a virtual design, the participants were between roughly 18 and 95 years of age and came from under 25 US areas. Produced via immunoSEQ multiplex PCR; TCRdb's table is partial and in-frame only. Among over 200,000 clones listed, over 75% were seen once. This chain joins TRBV3-1 (or the pseudogene TRBV3-2) and TRBJ1-1; D gene unclear. The sample taken for sequencing was PBMCs or T cells enriched from blood (not recorded which). The clonotype originates from a man aged 18-30 years who had recovered from COVID-19. The CDR3 DNA follows: TGTGCCAGCAGCCAAGCGGCGGTGCTGAACACTGAAGCTTTCTTT. Its protein is CASSQAAVLNTEAFF.